These T cell receptor beta chains were read from a single sample in a study of read filtering for tumor transcriptome and immune sequencing. TCRdb reanalysed the reads using MiXCR and keeps one entry per CDR3 protein. The sample has approximately 43,000 distinct CDR3 sequences, about an eighth seen once. Specimen: a population of CD138-negative cells sorted from bone marrow. These receptors all come from a donor aged 40 or over with multiple myeloma. Both conserved end residues are part of each CDR3. Fields, in order: D gene, J gene, clone size, V gene, CDR3 length, CDR3 protein, CDR3 DNA. D genes are given only for firm matches. Clone size is shown for a subset of rows, as once, few, many or a class of expanded clone.

- TRBJ2-1 many TRBV28 14 CASSPPGALDEQFF TGTGCCAGCAGTCCCCCCGGCGCATTGGATGAGCAGTTCTTC
- TRBJ2-5 many TRBV7-7 16 CASSYTYEQGGVAQYF TGTGCTAGCAGTTATACATACGAACAAGGAGGGGTGGCCCAGTACTTC
TRBD2 TRBJ2-7 many TRBV5-1 14 CASGQREGLVEQYF TGCGCCAGCGGCCAGCGGGAGGGCCTGGTCGAGCAGTACTTC
TRBD1 TRBJ2-5 - TRBV20-1 12 CSATGTEETQYF TGCAGTGCTACAGGGACAGAAGAGACCCAGTACTTC
TRBD2 TRBJ2-7 many TRBV6-1 15 CASSVAGGTSYEQYF TGTGCCAGCAGTGTGGCGGGAGGCACCTCCTACGAGCAGTACTTC
- TRBJ1-1 few TRBV7-3 13 CASSLTPDRRAFF TGTGCCAGCAGCTTAACCCCAGACCGGAGGGCTTTCTTT
- TRBJ2-4 - TRBV4-3 15 CASSQGGPAKNIQYF TGCGCCAGCAGCCAAGGGGGACCGGCAAAAAACATTCAGTACTTC
- TRBJ2-5 many TRBV7-9 10 CGSGQETQYF TGTGGGAGCGGACAAGAGACCCAGTACTTC
- TRBJ2-3 many TRBV11-2 12 CASSSYTDTQYF TGTGCCAGCAGCTCCTACACAGATACGCAGTATTTT
- TRBJ2-1 many TRBV9 15 CASSVVAGYLNEQFF TGTGCCAGCAGCGTAGTAGCCGGATACCTCAATGAGCAGTTCTTC
- TRBJ2-2 many TRBV19 13 CASRIQVTGELFF TGTGCCAGTAGGATACAGGTCACCGGGGAGCTGTTTTTT
- TRBJ2-7 few TRBV20-1 14 CSARAGSTTGEQYF TGCAGTGCTAGGGCGGGTTCGACGACGGGGGAGCAGTACTTC
TRBD2 TRBJ2-1 many TRBV20-1 17 CSAISGAGGSPYNEQFF TGCAGTGCTATATCGGGCGCGGGAGGATCCCCCTACAATGAGCAGTTCTTC
- TRBJ1-1 many TRBV19 12 CASTGRDTEAFF TGTGCCAGTACTGGCAGGGACACTGAAGCTTTCTTT